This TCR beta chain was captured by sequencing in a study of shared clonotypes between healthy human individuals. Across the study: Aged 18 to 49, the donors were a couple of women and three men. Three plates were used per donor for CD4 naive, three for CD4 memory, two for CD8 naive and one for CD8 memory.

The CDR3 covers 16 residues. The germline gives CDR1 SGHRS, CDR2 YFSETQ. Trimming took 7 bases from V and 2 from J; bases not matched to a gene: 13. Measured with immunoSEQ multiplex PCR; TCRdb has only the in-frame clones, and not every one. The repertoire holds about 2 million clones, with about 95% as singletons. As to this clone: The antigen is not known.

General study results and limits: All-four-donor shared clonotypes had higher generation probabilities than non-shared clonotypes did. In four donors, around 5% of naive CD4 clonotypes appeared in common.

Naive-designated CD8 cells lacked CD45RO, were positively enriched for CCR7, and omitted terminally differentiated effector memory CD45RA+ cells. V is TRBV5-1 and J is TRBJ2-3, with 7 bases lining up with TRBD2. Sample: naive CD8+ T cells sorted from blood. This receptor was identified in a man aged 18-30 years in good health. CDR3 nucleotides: TGCGCCAGCTCCTTGAGGGCTAGCGGACTCACAGATACGCAGTATTTT. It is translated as CASSLRASGLTDTQYF.